This entry lists 27 T cell receptor beta chains sequenced from one sample in a study of cytomegalovirus exposure and HLA in healthy donors (dated by TCRdb to about 2017). The library was prepared using the immunoSEQ multiplex PCR assay. A mixture of 60 forward primers for TCR Vbeta segments and 13 reverse primers for TCR Jbeta segments was used in the multiplex PCR. The clones in this table, taken by TCRdb from immuneACCESS, are in-frame only. Not every clone is retained; where verified, under half of the shortfall comes from an unresolved V gene, and the cause of the rest is unknown. The sample table contains about 110,000 clones; only one count was recorded for approximately 86% of them. The ten largest clones take up 1.5% to 2% of the sample. Sequenced sample: PBMCs. The receptor set was obtained from a man between 35 and 55 years old in good health and CMV-seronegative.

The chain is built from TRBV2 and TRBJ2-1, with 8 positions matching TRBD2. The CDR3 loop spans 14 amino acids. The germline V gene has CDR1 SNHLY and CDR2 FYNNEI. V lost 6 bases and J lost 7; bases outside the gene matches: 8. The CDR3 sequence is CASRLAGPSNEQFF. The CDR3 bases are TGTGCCAGCAGATTAGCGGGGCCCTCTAATGAGCAGTTCTTC.

The chain recombines TRBV27 with TRBJ2-7, with a possible D match to TRBD2 (6 bases). Germline-derived CDR1 and CDR2 are MNHEY and SMNVEV (reference sequence). Trimming pared 5 bases from V and 2 bases from J, leaving 19 bases between. The CDR3 loop spans 16 amino acids. The CDR3 sequence: CASSPMAGQGPYEQYF. The CDR3 DNA is TGTGCCAGCAGTCCAATGGCGGGGCAGGGCCCCTACGAGCAGTACTTC.

V is TRBV5-6 and J is TRBJ2-3; perhaps TRBD1 as D (5 bases). From germline, CDR1 is SGHDT and CDR2 YYEEEE. The V end was cut by 1 base, the J end by 9 bases, with 12 bases between. This CDR3 has 13 amino acids. The chain's CDR3 is CASSLTPAGTQYF. CDR3 sequence (DNA): TGTGCCAGCAGCTTGACCCCAGCAGGGACGCAGTATTTT.

The chain employs TRBV9 and TRBJ1-4, with 7 bases that match TRBD1. The CDR3 loop spans 12 amino acids. The V segment lost 4 bases and the J segment 14 bases; nucleotides outside the gene matches: 8. Per germline, CDR1 SGDLS and CDR2 YYNGEE. Written as DNA, the CDR3 is TGTGCCAGCAGCCCGACAGGGATAACTCTGTTTTTT. This gives the protein CASSPTGITLFF.

The chain joins TRBV30 to TRBJ1-5, with TRBD1 matching 8 bases. The CDR3 loop spans 13 amino acids. V shed 5 bases and J 7 bases; nucleotides not matched to a gene: 7. Germline-derived CDR1 and CDR2 are GTSNPN and SVGIG (reference sequence). CDR3 loop: CAWADRGGQPQHF. The CDR3 nucleotides are TGTGCCTGGGCCGACAGGGGAGGGCAGCCCCAGCATTTT. Filled out from reference TRBV30 and TRBJ1-5, the complete variable domain reads SQTIHQWPATLVQPVGSPLSLECTVEGTSNPNLYWYRQAAGRGLQLLFYSVGIGQISSEVPQNLSASRPQDRQFILSSKKLLLSDSGFYLCAWADRGGQPQHFGDGTRLSIL.

This chain joins TRBV2 and TRBJ2-7; D is possibly TRBD2 (5 bases). There are 14 residues in the CDR3. V lost 7 bases and J 0 bases, leaving 13 bases between the germline ends. The germline V gene encodes CDR1 SNHLY and CDR2 FYNNEI. The CDR3, as DNA: TGTGCCAGCATAACTAGTCCGAGCTCCTACGAGCAGTACTTC. Translating it yields CASITSPSSYEQYF. The full variable domain, completed using reference TRBV2 and TRBJ2-7, is EPEVTQTPSHQVTQMGQEVILRCVPISNHLYFYWYRQILGQKVEFLVSFYNNEISEKSEIFDDQFSVERPDGSNFTLKIRSTKLEDSAMYFCASITSPSSYEQYFGPGTRLTVT.

The V gene is TRBV7-9, the J gene TRBJ1-1; unclear D gene. The CDR3 runs 14 residues. Germline CDR1 is SEHNR and CDR2 is FQNEAQ (reference sequence). Trimming pared 4 bases from V and 8 bases from J, leaving 17 bases between. CDR3 sequence reads: CASSSEKREYEAFF. CDR3 nucleotides: TGTGCCAGCAGCTCCGAAAAGCGGGAGTACGAAGCTTTCTTT.

The chain is built from TRBV10-3 and TRBJ1-6; possibly TRBD1 for D (6 bases). This CDR3 has 15 residues. Germline V gene data show CDR1 as ENHRY and CDR2 as SYGVKD. Between the trimmed V and J ends, which lost 0 bases and 7 bases, there was a span of 10 bases. The CDR3 coding sequence is TGTGCCATCAGTGAGTCGTTAGGGGGAAATTCACCCCTCCACTTT. Encoded protein: CAISESLGGNSPLHF.

The rearrangement joins TRBV29-1 to TRBJ2-2; D is unclear. The germline V gene encodes CDR1 SQVTM and CDR2 ANQGSEA. The CDR3 is 14 residues long. The V and J ends lost 7 bases and 2 bases respectively, with 14 bases between them. The CDR3 DNA sequence: TGCAGCGCAGGTATGGTCGCCAACACCGGGGAGCTGTTTTTT. This gives the protein CSAGMVANTGELFF.

The chain recombines TRBV6-5 with TRBJ2-6; the D is unclear. CDR3 length: 15 amino acids. Germline values: CDR1 MNHEY, CDR2 SVGAGI. Trimming shortened V by 0 bases and J by 1 base, and 4 bases separated the two germline ends. CDR3 loop: CASSYSPSGANVLTF. DNA of the CDR3: TGTGCCAGCAGTTACTCTCCTTCTGGGGCCAACGTCCTGACTTTC.

The chain combines TRBV5-6 with TRBJ2-5, with a tentative D call TRBD2 (6 bases). CDR1 SGHDT and CDR2 YYEEEE come from the germline V gene. CDR3 length: 14 residues. The V and J ends lost 1 base and 2 bases respectively, with 9 bases between them. The CDR3 DNA reads as TGTGCCAGCAGCTTGAGGACTACGCAAGAGACCCAGTACTTC. Residues: CASSLRTTQETQYF.

The chain carries TRBV4-1 and TRBJ1-2; no reliable D call. Trimming took off 5 bases at V and 4 bases at J, with 29 bases between the two ends. The germline gives CDR1 MGHRA, CDR2 YSYEKL. The CDR3 loop spans 19 amino acids. The CDR3 bases are TGCGCCAGCAGCTCCTCGCTAGCAGCACTCCTCACGGACTTCTATGGCTACACCTTC. Protein sequence: CASSSSLAALLTDFYGYTF.

The V and J genes are TRBV7-3 and TRBJ2-5, with D possibly matching TRBD1 (6 bases). The V gene lost 2 bases and the J gene lost 4 bases, with 8 bases spanning the gap. The V gene's germline CDR1 is SGHTA and CDR2 FQGTGA. This CDR3 has 13 amino acids. The CDR3 is CASSLLGAETQYF. CDR3 coding DNA: TGTGCCAGCAGCTTATTGGGGGCAGAGACCCAGTACTTC.

This clone came up once. The chain has TRBV4-3 and TRBJ1-1, with 7 bases identical to TRBD1. Germline V gene data show CDR1 as LGHNA and CDR2 as YSLEER. V shed 3 bases, J shed 2 bases, and the junction held 3 bases outside the gene matches. The CDR3 contains 14 residues. In nucleotides, the CDR3 is TGCGCCAGCAGCCAGGGGGACAGAAACACTGAAGCTTTCTTT. Its translation is CASSQGDRNTEAFF.

The chain combines TRBV4-1 with TRBJ1-6, with 9 bases aligning to TRBD1. V gave up 1 base and J gave up 5 bases; unmatched junction bases: 3. The CDR3 is 16 residues long. CDR1 and CDR2 (germline): MGHRA, YSYEKL. The CDR3 nucleotides are TGCGCCAGCAGCCAAGCCGGGACAGGGAATAATTCACCCCTCCACTTT. Its translation: CASSQAGTGNNSPLHF.

This clone was counted once. The CDR3 sequence is CASSLPLAGGPGAQYF. CDR3 in DNA: TGTGCCAGCAGCTTACCCTTAGCGGGGGGCCCGGGGGCCCAGTACTTC. The chain joins TRBV7-2 to TRBJ2-5; 10 bases match TRBD2. The germline gives CDR1 SGHTA, CDR2 FQGNSA. J lost 9 bases, V lost 2 bases, and 12 bases had no gene match. This CDR3 contains 16 residues.

The chain has TRBV6-5 and TRBJ1-1; D remains ambiguous. Germline V gene lookup returns CDR1 MNHEY and CDR2 SVGAGI. There are 15 residues in the CDR3. The V end was cut by 4 bases, the J end by 4 bases, with 16 bases between. DNA for the CDR3: TGTGCCAGCAGTTGGATGTGGCAGGCAGGCACTGAAGCTTTCTTT. The encoded protein is CASSWMWQAGTEAFF.

This chain connects TRBV29-1 to TRBJ1-2, with D possibly being TRBD1 (5 bases). The CDR3 runs 14 residues. The V gene lost 3 bases and the J gene lost 4 bases, with 15 bases spanning the gap. Germline V gives CDR1 SQVTM, CDR2 ANQGSEA. As DNA, the CDR3 is TGCAGCGTTGATTCCCAGACAGTAATCTATGGCTACACCTTC. Translation gives CSVDSQTVIYGYTF.

The chain carries TRBV7-6 and TRBJ1-6; D not resolved. V lost 1 base, J lost 0 bases, and 10 bases lay in between. This CDR3 has 17 residues. The germline V gene has CDR1 SGHVS and CDR2 FNYEAQ. The CDR3 spells CASSLGSGSSYNSPLHF. In nucleotides, the CDR3 is TGTGCCAGCAGCTTAGGTTCAGGAAGCTCCTATAATTCACCCCTCCACTTT.

The chain uses TRBV5-1 and TRBJ2-5; D possibly corresponds to TRBD1 (6 bases). V lost 4 bases to trimming and J lost 1 base, with 8 bases between them. In germline, CDR1 is SGHRS, CDR2 YFSETQ. CDR3 length: 13 amino acids. In DNA, the CDR3 is TGCGCCAGCAGCGTGGACAGCCAAGAGACCCAGTACTTC. Amino acids: CASSVDSQETQYF.

The chain carries TRBV28 and TRBJ1-2; a possible D gene is TRBD1 (6 bases). CDR1 is MDHEN, CDR2 SYDVKM, per germline. Deletions cut 6 bases from V and 8 bases from J, with 13 bases between. CDR3 size: 12 residues. The CDR3 loop reads CASSAYRDGYTF. The CDR3 nucleotides are TGTGCCAGCAGCGCCTACAGGGACGGCTACACCTTC.

The chain uses TRBV30 and TRBJ1-2, with D hard to call. CDR1 and CDR2 (germline): GTSNPN, SVGIG (reference sequence). Trimming stripped 3 bases from V and 2 bases from J, with 16 bases between. The CDR3 consists of 15 residues. CDR3 nucleotides: TGTGCCTGGAGAGCCCCGGGTCCTACAAACTATGGCTACACCTTC. This gives the protein CAWRAPGPTNYGYTF.

The rearrangement links TRBV30 to TRBJ1-2, with D perhaps matching TRBD1 (5 bases). Trimming removed 5 bases from V and 1 base from J, with 8 bases in between. The CDR3 is made up of 12 amino acids. CDR1 is GTSNPN and CDR2 is SVGIG in the germline V gene (reference sequence). CDR3 coding DNA: TGTGCCTGGGTAGGGGATAACTATGGCTACACCTTC. Translating it yields CAWVGDNYGYTF.

The rearrangement links TRBV9 to TRBJ2-7, with D perhaps matching TRBD1 (7 bases). Trimming cost V 2 bases and J 6 bases, with 18 bases left between them. Germline V gene sequence: CDR1 SGDLS, CDR2 YYNGEE. There are 15 residues in the CDR3. The CDR3 region has the DNA TGTGCCAGCAGCGTCGACCCCAGGGGGGACAGCGAGCAGTACTTC. Translating it yields CASSVDPRGDSEQYF.

The CDR3 loop is CASSLARGGEQFF. CDR3 sequence (DNA): TGCGCCAGCAGCTTGGCTCGCGGGGGTGAGCAGTTCTTC. The rearrangement joins TRBV5-1 to TRBJ2-1, with 7 bases lining up with TRBD2. The CDR3 runs to 13 residues. V dropped 0 bases and J dropped 9; count of bases not matched to a gene: 3. Per germline, CDR1 SGHRS and CDR2 YFSETQ.

The chain joins TRBV7-8 to TRBJ2-2; 13 bases fit TRBD2. This CDR3 spans 15 amino acids. Trimming at V came to 5 bases and at J to 12 bases, leaving 9 bases not matched to a gene. Germline V lookup: CDR1 SGHVS, CDR2 FQNEAQ. In DNA form, the CDR3 reads TGTGCCAGCAGCGAAAATCCGGGACTAGCGGGGAAGCTGTTTTTT. Residues: CASSENPGLAGKLFF.

The chain carries TRBV5-1 and TRBJ2-3, with TRBD2 matching over 12 bases. The V segment lost 5 bases and the J segment 4 bases; nucleotides outside the gene matches: 5. CDR3 size: 15 residues. CDR1 is SGHRS, CDR2 YFSETQ, per germline. CDR3 in DNA: TGCGCCAGCAGGATACTAGCGGGGGGTGCAGATACGCAGTATTTT. Translated: CASRILAGGADTQYF. The variable domain in full, with the rest retrieved from reference TRBV5-1 and TRBJ2-3, is KAGVTQTPRYLIKTRGQQVTLSCSPISGHRSVSWYQQTPGQGLQFLFEYFSETQRNKGNFPGRFSGRQFSNSRSEMNVSTLELGDSALYLCASRILAGGADTQYFGPGTRLTVL.